These T cell receptor beta chains were read from a single sample in a study of T cells in Graves' hyperthyroidism and ophthalmopathy. In TCRdb, the multiplex PCR reads were re-called with MiXCR into one record per CDR3 protein. This table holds roughly 360,000 distinct CDR3 sequences, approximately 13% found once. Sequenced material: blood. The origin of the receptors is a man between 25 and 39 years old with Graves' hyperthyroidism that later progressed to Graves' ophthalmopathy. CDR3s include the opening cysteine and the closing phenylalanine or tryptophan. A D gene is named only where the DNA matches it firmly. Clone size appears in some rows only: once, few, many, or a class for an expanded clone.

TRBV27	many	-	TRBJ2-1	11	TGTGCCAGCAGTTCGGGGAGTGAGCAGTTCTTC	CASSSGSEQFF
TRBV7-9	many	TRBD1	TRBJ2-2	14	TGTGCCAGCAGCTGGACAGGGGGACTGGGGGAGCTGTTTTTT	CASSWTGGLGELFF
TRBV15	few	-	TRBJ2-3	14	TGTGCCACCAGCACCTTCCTAAGCACAGATACGCAGTATTTT	CATSTFLSTDTQYF
TRBV28	many	TRBD2	TRBJ2-7	13	TGTGCCAGCAGACCAGGACTAGTCTACGAGCAGTACTTC	CASRPGLVYEQYF
TRBV7-6	-	-	TRBJ2-2	12	TGTGCCAGCAGCTTAGGGGTCGAGGAGCTGTTTTTT	CASSLGVEELFF
TRBV2	once	TRBD1	TRBJ2-3	17	TGTGCCAGCAGGATGAGGGGGACAGGGCAAGGCACAGATACGCAGTATTTT	CASRMRGTGQGTDTQYF
TRBV28	many	-	TRBJ1-4	14	TGTGCCAGCAGGGGCGGGCCCGCTAATGAAAAACTGTTTTTT	CASRGGPANEKLFF
TRBV5-8	-	-	TRBJ2-5	14	TGTGCCAGCAGCTTAGTTGGCAGCCAAGAGACCCAGTACTTC	CASSLVGSQETQYF
TRBV7-9	-	-	TRBJ1-3	16	TGTGCCAGCAGCTTAGGGGACGACTCCTCTGGAAACACCATATATTTT	CASSLGDDSSGNTIYF
TRBV12-3/TRBV12-4	many	TRBD2	TRBJ2-3	17	TGTGCCAGCAGTTTAGCTCAGACTAGCTTTGGTGCAGATACGCAGTATTTT	CASSLAQTSFGADTQYF
TRBV18	-	-	TRBJ1-1	15	TGTGCCAGCAAAAGAAGTGGGGGGACGAACACTGAAGCTTTCTTT	CASKRSGGTNTEAFF
TRBV7-9	many	-	TRBJ2-7	12	TGTGCCAGCAGCCCACGGGCTGACGAGCAGTACTTC	CASSPRADEQYF
TRBV19	-	-	TRBJ1-2	13	TGTGCCAGTAGTATCGGGACCCTCTATGGCTACACCTTC	CASSIGTLYGYTF
TRBV5-1	-	TRBD2	TRBJ2-5	15	TGTGCCAGCAGCCCCAGTGGCCTAGCGGGGGACGACCAGTACTTC	CASSPSGLAGDDQYF
TRBV7-9	few	-	TRBJ1-2	13	TGTGCCAGCAACCCATTAGGGTTCGTCGGCTACACCTTC	CASNPLGFVGYTF
TRBV7-2	-	TRBD2	TRBJ2-3	14	TGTGCCAGCAGCACTGGACTAGCCGGGGGTGCGCAGTATTTT	CASSTGLAGGAQYF
TRBV12-3/TRBV12-4	-	-	TRBJ1-1	13	TGTGCCAGTACCAGGCTTATGAACACTGAAGCTTTCTTT	CASTRLMNTEAFF
TRBV29-1	many	-	TRBJ2-5	12	TGCAGCGTAGGACCGGGCAAAGAGACCCAGTACTTC	CSVGPGKETQYF
TRBV6-4	many	-	TRBJ1-5	20	TGTGCCAGCAGCCCACTCAGGAACGTAAGGGACATTGTTGGCAATCAGCCCCAGCATTTT	CASSPLRNVRDIVGNQPQHF
TRBV29-1	many	-	TRBJ1-2	11	TGCAGCGTTGGAGAGTTGTATGGCTACACCTTC	CSVGELYGYTF
TRBV5-1	many	TRBD1	TRBJ1-1	15	TGCGCCAGCAGCTTTAAAGACAGGGGGAACACTGAAGCTTTCTTT	CASSFKDRGNTEAFF
TRBV29-1	few	-	TRBJ1-2	13	TGCAGCGTTGAACGAGGCTTCAACTATGGCTACACCTTC	CSVERGFNYGYTF
TRBV24-1	many	-	TRBJ2-5	14	TGTGCCACCAGTGACTCACTACGACAGGAGACCCAGTACTTC	CATSDSLRQETQYF
TRBV19	-	TRBD2	TRBJ2-7	13	TGTGCCAGTAGTATCGGGGAGGGCTACGAGCAGTACTTC	CASSIGEGYEQYF
TRBV27	-	-	TRBJ1-2	19	TGTGCCAGCAGTCTACCGAGGGAGTGCAAATGGGTACTAAACTATGGCTACACCTTC	CASSLPRECKWVLNYGYTF
TRBV2	many	-	TRBJ2-2	14	TGTGCCAGCAGCTCACAGGGTTCCACCGGGGAGCTGTTTTTT	CASSSQGSTGELFF
TRBV19	few	-	TRBJ2-7	13	TGTGCCAGTCCCCCCCCAGGGTGGTGCGAGCAGTACTTC	CASPPPGWCEQYF
TRBV9	few	-	TRBJ1-5	15	TGTGCCAGCAGCGTAGGGCCTTCTCGCAATCAGCCCCAGCATTTT	CASSVGPSRNQPQHF
TRBV12-3/TRBV12-4	many	-	TRBJ2-5	13	TGTGCCAGCAGGCCGGGGGGCGGTGAGACCCAGTACTTC	CASRPGGGETQYF
TRBV2	many	-	TRBJ1-5	15	TGTGCCAGCTCCGGAACATACCTGAGCAATCAGCCCCAGCATTTT	CASSGTYLSNQPQHF
TRBV10-3	-	-	TRBJ2-5	17	TGTGCCATCAGTGAGTCGAAAGGACCCCTGTACCAAGAGACCCAGTACTTC	CAISESKGPLYQETQYF
TRBV5-1	many	-	TRBJ1-3	14	TGCGCCAGCAGCTTGGCCGGGCAGGGAAACACCATATATTTT	CASSLAGQGNTIYF
TRBV24-1	few	-	TRBJ2-1	12	TGTGCCACCAGTCGGGGTTTAAATGAGCAGTTCTTC	CATSRGLNEQFF
TRBV30	-	-	TRBJ2-2	14	TGTGCCTGGAGCGCCCGGGCGAACACCGGGGAGCTGTTTTTT	CAWSARANTGELFF
TRBV4-1	few	-	TRBJ2-1	19	TGCGCCAGCAGCCAACATGGCCTCCGGGTGGGTAGCTTCGACAATGAGCAGTTCTTC	CASSQHGLRVGSFDNEQFF
TRBV12-3/TRBV12-4	-	TRBD2	TRBJ2-5	16	TGTGCCAGCAGTTCGACTAGCGGGGGGGCCATAGAGGCCCAGTACTTC	CASSSTSGGAIEAQYF
TRBV12-3/TRBV12-4	many	TRBD1	TRBJ2-7	14	TGTGCCAGCAGCACCGGGACAGGAGACTACGAGCAGTACTTC	CASSTGTGDYEQYF
TRBV20-1	-	-	TRBJ1-6	15	TGCAGTGCTTACGGGATCCGCTCCTATAATTCACCCCTCCACTTT	CSAYGIRSYNSPLHF
TRBV4-1	once	TRBD2	TRBJ2-7	15	TGCGCCAGCAGCCAAGAAGGGCTAGCGGGAAGCGAGCAGTACTTC	CASSQEGLAGSEQYF
TRBV4-1	many	-	TRBJ1-1	12	TGCGCCAGCAGCCAAGTGCCGAGCGAAGCTTTCTTT	CASSQVPSEAFF
TRBV11-2	many	TRBD1	TRBJ1-5	15	TGTGCCAGCAGCTTAGGAGGGGGCGGAGGTCAGCCCCAGCATTTT	CASSLGGGGGQPQHF
TRBV6-1	-	TRBD2	TRBJ2-3	16	TGTGCCAGCAGAGGTAGCGGGGGGGCCACGGCAGATACGCAGTATTTT	CASRGSGGATADTQYF
TRBV6-6	many	TRBD2	TRBJ2-7	15	TGTGCCAGCAGTTACGCCCTAGCGGGGGGAGCCGAGCAGTACTTC	CASSYALAGGAEQYF
TRBV5-1	few	TRBD1	TRBJ1-6	16	TGCGCCAGCAGCTTGGCCGGACAGGGGGCTAATTCACCCCTCCACTTT	CASSLAGQGANSPLHF
TRBV3-1	many	-	TRBJ2-5	12	TGTGCCAGCAGCCGCCCCGGGGAGACCCAGTACTTC	CASSRPGETQYF
TRBV5-1	-	-	TRBJ2-2	15	TGCGCCAGCAGCCTCGCAAACAGGGCTACCGGGGAGCTGTTTTTT	CASSLANRATGELFF
TRBV27	many	TRBD1	TRBJ2-6	19	TGTGCCAGCAGTCACTTAACCCGGGACAGGGTAATAGGGGCCAACGTCCTGACTTTC	CASSHLTRDRVIGANVLTF
TRBV7-3	many	-	TRBJ1-1	14	TGTGCCAGCAGCTTATTCGGGGTGAACACTGAAGCTTTCTTT	CASSLFGVNTEAFF
TRBV28	few	-	TRBJ2-5	12	TGTGCCAGCAGGCGCTATAAAGAGACCCAGTACTTC	CASRRYKETQYF
TRBV11-2	many	-	TRBJ1-6	15	TGTGCCAGCAGCTTAGGGGCCGCAGCTAATTCACCCCTCCACTTT	CASSLGAAANSPLHF
TRBV5-1	many	-	TRBJ1-1	14	TGCGCCAGCAGCCCGGAGATGCAGAACACTGAAGCTTTCTTT	CASSPEMQNTEAFF
TRBV3-1	many	-	TRBJ1-5	15	TGTGCCAGCAGCCAAGGAGGGGGGAACAATCAGCCCCAGCATTTT	CASSQGGGNNQPQHF
TRBV2	many	TRBD1	TRBJ2-7	16	TGTGCCAGCAGGGCAGACAGGGTGAAGGCGGCCTACGAGCAGTACTTC	CASRADRVKAAYEQYF
TRBV2	many	-	TRBJ1-5	13	TGTGCCAGCAGAGGGGCGGAGGGTCAGCCCCAGCATTTT	CASRGAEGQPQHF